The T cell receptor (beta chain) under discussion was sequenced for a study of cytomegalovirus exposure and HLA in healthy donors (dated by TCRdb to 2017 to 2019). Regarding the study in general: According to an earlier analysis of several hundred of the donors, about 170 million T cells yielded 90 million to 130 million unique TCR beta sequences and about 280 Gb of sequence data. Approximately 330 gigabases of sequencing data and around 88 million unique TCR sequences made up an early release that covered around 640 HLA-typed donors. Of the roughly 430 genotyped donors, over 70% fell in the genetic ancestry cluster associated with self-reported Caucasian donors. The study was designed to test whether signatures of past pathogen exposure could be identified by cataloging public T cell receptors. The study used immunosequencing to profile the T cell repertoires of more than 650 subjects and linked those repertoires to cytomegalovirus serostatus. A separate validation cohort of roughly 120 different subjects was used in addition to the roughly 720-subject first cohort. The study combined high-throughput TCR immunosequencing, statistical association of individual TCRs with disease status, and machine learning to predict cytomegalovirus infection status. A later analysis re-examined previously published TCR beta repertoires from just over 650 donors and added high-resolution HLA genotyping to investigate patterns of TCR occurrence. In the later analysis, no new phenotypic data were used to find candidate immune exposures; instead, reliance was placed on TCR beta sequences and their occurrence across donors. An earlier analysis of 500 to 750 of the donors applied high-throughput TCR beta sequencing to assess whether each TCR beta V gene segment acted as functional or pseudogenic. Donor age, sex, ethnicity and CMV serostatus were compiled alongside the repertoire data. In a later genetic analysis, genome-wide SNP genotypes for about 55% of the roughly 700 donors were used, and that subset was treated as a discovery cohort. All discovery cohort repertoires had been generated using a single sequencing platform. Class I and class II HLA loci were covered by the typing at four-digit resolution. The number of donors typed differed by locus, with about 620-630 for A, B, C, DRB1 and DQB1, around 500 for DQA1, 600 to 610 for DPA1, and roughly 450 for DPB1. Roughly five DR-DQ haplotypes were handled as single units for association and clustering because linkage in the cohort was strong. Among some 400 genotyped donors of the cohort, an average of around 240,000 unique TCR beta nucleotide sequences were sequenced per donor, roughly 20% of them non-productive. General conclusions and limits of the study: Most TCR sequences were observed very rarely across donors, whereas some public TCRs were present in many individuals. Presence/absence analyses assumed roughly uniform sequencing depth across donors, an assumption that may not hold. The classifier was reported to diagnose cytomegalovirus status with high specificity and sensitivity in both the original and validation cohorts. The earlier analysis of approximately 560 of the donors excluded approximately 17 rarely observed V segments, including chromosome 9 orphons, because counts were too low. Several of the top co-occurrence clusters appeared to be linked to parvovirus B19, influenza, CMV and Epstein-Barr virus, according to a later analysis. A further reported finding was that TCR beta sequences accurately predicted the HLA-A and HLA-B alleles for most subjects in the first cohort. The 87-base-pair reads could not distinguish some IMGT-functional V segments, including TRBV6-2 and TRBV6-3, so those segments were excluded. In a later analysis, around 15,000 TCR beta sequences were associated with specific HLA alleles at a false discovery rate of 0.05. A group of highly shared sequence variants was considered likely to be a technical artifact of the sequencing pipeline. Assigning TCR associations to individual alleles was difficult when HLA alleles, especially DR and DQ, strongly co-occurred. Most CMV-associated TCR beta chains appeared to be HLA-restricted in a later analysis, and the HLA associations seemed to be driven largely by CMV exposure. CMV serostatus was the only immune exposure information available for the cohort. A few of the identified cytomegalovirus-associated TCR beta chains were confirmed in vitro to be specific for cytomegalovirus antigens. In a later analysis, HLA-associated TCR beta chains were found to be more clonally expanded and to have lower generation probabilities than equally common non-associated chains. An earlier analysis of approximately 540 of the donors showed that most TCR beta V segments appeared in productive rearrangements either about 87% or about 30% of the time, which broadly matched IMGT annotations. In a later genetic analysis, fewer N-insertions in productive TCRs were reported among donors in an Asian-associated ancestry cluster than the roughly 640-donor mean. In a later analysis, the rate of TCR association differed among HLA loci, with DRB1 alleles having the most associated TCRs and HLA-C alleles having the fewest. It was suggested by the authors that the approach could potentially be generalized to other disease states and immunological phenotypes. Correlated functional status among segregating V segments might be attributable to linkage disequilibrium, but an unknown experimental factor could not be ruled out. V-gene and J-gene trimming of TCR beta chains was associated with a missense DCLRE1C variant in a later genetic analysis, and the association was replicated in an independent cohort. The study gave a list of some 150 TCR beta chains associated with cytomegalovirus. Because some donors lacked HLA typing at each locus, the association tests relied only on the typed subset. In this cohort, only TCR beta chains were sequenced, and detectable features were limited by the absence of alpha or paired-chain data.

The cohort comprised 670 or so healthy bone marrow donors. All cohort members were sampled while nominally healthy, although unrecorded immune exposures were likely present. The donor was CMV seronegative and belonged to the group of 350 or so seronegative cohort members. Every donor gave a peripheral blood sample, and the peripheral blood mononuclear cells from that sample were used for TCR beta sequencing. Genomic DNA extraction from the blood cell samples was performed with the Qiagen DNeasy Blood Extraction Kit. On this clone: No antigen is known for it. Base qualities are not at hand, and no much larger clone is one base apart.

V lost 7 bases and J lost 7 bases; the stretch between them is 17 bases long. Counted from cysteine to phenylalanine, this CDR3 has 15 amino acids. The only DNA kept is the CDR3, 45 bases in frame from the first base. The germline V gene (reference sequence) provides CDR1 LNHDA and CDR2 SQIVND. The receptor library was made with the immunoSEQ multiplex PCR assay. A mixture of 60 forward primers for TCR Vbeta segments and 13 reverse primers for TCR Jbeta segments was used in the multiplex PCR. The CDR3 region of rearranged TCR beta genes was amplified from genomic DNA by a multiplex PCR assay. The Illumina HiSeq System was used to sequence the amplified TCR beta libraries as 87-base-pair reads. Turning to the authors' computational methods: A later analysis counted 75 million to 100 million unique TCR beta chains across the 640 or so repertoires, and 10 million to 12 million of these chains were shared by at least two donors. Raw reads were error-corrected and collapsed into unique sequences by a nearest-neighbor algorithm in which closely related sequences were merged to remove PCR and sequencing errors. Alignment of CDR3 sequences to IMGT reference sequences was used to assign V, D and J gene segments. For a sequence to be retained, at least a six-nucleotide match to both a V gene segment and a J gene segment was required. Rearrangements were called productive when the CDR3 lacked stop codons and stayed in frame with V and J; all others were non-productive. Following IMGT convention, CDR3 was defined as the stretch from the second conserved V-encoded cysteine to the conserved J-encoded phenylalanine. Sequences without an unambiguous match to a single V gene segment were excluded from the earlier analysis of 450 to 750 of the donors. In an earlier analysis of 500 to 750 of the donors, V segments were called functional above 56.7% productive rearrangements and were called segregating when the between-donor standard deviation exceeded 5%. To diagnose cytomegalovirus status from the catalog of TCR beta chain sequences, a statistical classification framework was built. In a later analysis, TCR nucleotide sequences were compared against IMGT/GENE-DB human TR gene sequences so that V and J genes could be assigned. The TCRdist pipeline was used in a later analysis to assign CDR3 sequences and most-parsimonious VDJ recombination scenarios. In a later analysis, each TCR beta chain was defined by its CDR3 amino acid sequence together with its V-gene family, and reads without a unique V-gene family were excluded. A later analysis removed 550 to 650 highly shared, low-generation-probability nucleotide sequences to deal with suspected cross-contamination and a sequencing artifact. For each public chain, a later analysis derived a clonal expansion index from normalized ranks of inferred template counts within each repertoire. Generation probabilities in a later analysis came from a VDJ recombination model fitted to out-of-frame rearrangements, and those results were checked against IGoR. In a later analysis, hypergeometric tests were used to score TCR-TCR, TCR-HLA and TCR-CMV co-occurrence, with a repertoire-size bias correction applied to TCR pairs. In a later analysis, false discovery rates were estimated by permuting HLA or CMV assignments 20 times. In a later analysis, co-occurring TCRs were grouped using DBSCAN, with TCRdist sequence similarity added in when clustering inside HLA-allele-positive subsets. Repertoires with fewer than 30,000 or more than 120,000 public chains, plus five repertoires with anomalous nucleotide sharing, were excluded from co-occurrence clustering. TCRdb limited this immuneACCESS table to in-frame rearrangements with V and J called. A share of clones is missing; checked studies link under half to unresolved V genes, and the rest is unexplained. The V and J calls and clone size are taken from that table; D and trimming were inferred from the DNA. In this sample the table shows fewer than 150,000 clones, approximately 80% of which occur a single time. The top ten hold 2% to 3% of the sample.

The sequence links TRBV19 to TRBJ1-6; TRBD1 is a weak D gene call, 6 bases matching. The sequence came from a male donor in good health and CMV-seronegative. Sequenced sample: PBMCs. CDR3 region: CASTLDSLGNSPLHF. In nucleotide form, the sequence is TGTGCCAGTACCCTGGACAGCCTGGGCAATTCACCCCTCCACTTT.